These T cell receptor beta chains were read from a single sample in a study of blood T cell repertoires in COVID-19. Assay used: immunoSEQ multiplex PCR; TCRdb lists only in-frame clones, some missing. The sample lists 300,000 to 350,000 clones, around nine tenths occurring once. The sequenced sample consisted of peripheral blood. The origin of the receptors is a woman aged 70-85 years with COVID-19, enrolled during active disease. CDR3s include the opening cysteine and the closing phenylalanine or tryptophan. A D gene is named only where the DNA matches it firmly. Clone size is stated in some rows and not others, as once, few, many or a class when expanded.

v_gene: TRBV19
abundance: once
d_gene: -
j_gene: TRBJ2-7
CDR3aa: CASGGSYEQYF
CDR3nt: TGTGCCAGCGGGGGTTCCTACGAGCAGTACTTC

v_gene: TRBV9
abundance: -
d_gene: -
j_gene: TRBJ1-5
CDR3aa: CASSVAGGTNQPQHF
CDR3nt: TGTGCCAGCAGCGTAGCGGGGGGAACCAATCAGCCCCAGCATTTT

v_gene: TRBV30
abundance: once
d_gene: TRBD1
j_gene: TRBJ1-1
CDR3aa: CAWNLGDRVEAEAFF
CDR3nt: TGTGCCTGGAATCTTGGGGACAGGGTTGAAGCTGAAGCTTTCTTT

v_gene: TRBV28
abundance: -
d_gene: TRBD1
j_gene: TRBJ1-1
CDR3aa: CASSPGGINTEAFF
CDR3nt: TGTGCCAGCAGTCCAGGGGGGATAAACACTGAAGCTTTCTTT

v_gene: TRBV11-2
abundance: many
d_gene: TRBD1
j_gene: TRBJ1-5
CDR3aa: CASSFGGQNNQPQHF
CDR3nt: TGTGCCAGCAGCTTCGGGGGACAGAACAATCAGCCCCAGCATTTT

v_gene: TRBV7-9
abundance: -
d_gene: TRBD1
j_gene: TRBJ1-1
CDR3aa: CASSLVTGATEAFF
CDR3nt: TGTGCCAGCAGCTTAGTTACAGGGGCCACTGAAGCTTTCTTT

v_gene: TRBV24-1
abundance: -
d_gene: TRBD1
j_gene: TRBJ1-2
CDR3aa: CATSDPGQGDYGYTF
CDR3nt: TGTGCCACCAGTGATCCGGGACAGGGTGACTATGGCTACACCTTC

v_gene: TRBV18
abundance: -
d_gene: -
j_gene: TRBJ1-2
CDR3aa: CASSPLRGNGYTF
CDR3nt: TGTGCCAGCTCACCATTGAGGGGGAATGGCTACACCTTC

v_gene: TRBV4-1
abundance: -
d_gene: TRBD1
j_gene: TRBJ1-5
CDR3aa: CASSQGQGGGNQPQHF
CDR3nt: TGCGCCAGCAGCCAGGGACAGGGGGGAGGCAATCAGCCCCAGCATTTT

v_gene: TRBV28
abundance: -
d_gene: TRBD1
j_gene: TRBJ2-1
CDR3aa: CASSVEDRVGQFF
CDR3nt: TGTGCCAGCAGTGTAGAGGACAGGGTGGGGCAGTTCTTC

v_gene: TRBV7-2
abundance: -
d_gene: TRBD2
j_gene: TRBJ2-7
CDR3aa: CASSFLSGGPFYEQYF
CDR3nt: TGTGCCAGCAGCTTCCTTAGCGGGGGTCCCTTCTACGAGCAGTACTTC

v_gene: TRBV28
abundance: -
d_gene: TRBD1
j_gene: TRBJ1-3
CDR3aa: CASRRQGAGGNTIYF
CDR3nt: TGTGCCAGCAGACGACAGGGGGCTGGTGGAAACACCATATATTTT

v_gene: TRBV11-2
abundance: many
d_gene: -
j_gene: TRBJ1-1
CDR3aa: CASSPTGINTEAFF
CDR3nt: TGTGCCAGCAGCCCCACAGGTATTAACACTGAAGCTTTCTTT

v_gene: TRBV5-6
abundance: few
d_gene: TRBD1
j_gene: TRBJ1-2
CDR3aa: CASSHRDSYGYTF
CDR3nt: TGTGCCAGCAGCCACCGGGACAGCTATGGCTACACCTTC

v_gene: TRBV6-5
abundance: -
d_gene: -
j_gene: TRBJ1-2
CDR3aa: CASSYSLGALDTF
CDR3nt: TGTGCCAGCAGTTACTCGTTGGGGGCACTCGACACCTTC

v_gene: TRBV7-9
abundance: once
d_gene: -
j_gene: TRBJ2-5
CDR3aa: CASSLAGQRHQETQYF
CDR3nt: TGTGCCAGCAGCTTAGCCGGCCAGCGCCATCAAGAGACCCAGTACTTC

v_gene: TRBV12-5
abundance: -
d_gene: -
j_gene: TRBJ1-3
CDR3aa: CASGLGIENTIYF
CDR3nt: TGTGCTAGTGGTTTGGGAATAGAAAACACCATATATTTT

v_gene: TRBV10-3
abundance: -
d_gene: TRBD1
j_gene: TRBJ2-7
CDR3aa: CAIKPGQGTYEQYF
CDR3nt: TGTGCCATCAAGCCGGGACAGGGCACCTACGAGCAGTACTTC

v_gene: TRBV12-3/TRBV12-4
abundance: once
d_gene: -
j_gene: TRBJ1-2
CDR3aa: CASSFLQGDGYTF
CDR3nt: TGTGCCAGCAGTTTTTTACAGGGTGATGGCTACACCTTC

v_gene: TRBV7-2
abundance: -
d_gene: -
j_gene: TRBJ2-4
CDR3aa: CASSLSTGRGNIQYF
CDR3nt: TGTGCCAGCAGCTTATCGACCGGTCGGGGAAACATTCAGTACTTC

v_gene: TRBV6-5
abundance: -
d_gene: TRBD1
j_gene: TRBJ2-7
CDR3aa: CASSYSWTGLYEQYF
CDR3nt: TGTGCCAGCAGTTACTCGTGGACAGGCCTATACGAGCAGTACTTC

v_gene: TRBV2
abundance: -
d_gene: TRBD1
j_gene: TRBJ2-2
CDR3aa: CASRTGEGTGELFF
CDR3nt: TGTGCCAGCAGGACAGGGGAAGGCACCGGGGAGCTGTTTTTT

v_gene: TRBV9
abundance: -
d_gene: -
j_gene: TRBJ1-3
CDR3aa: CASSLQGPISGNTIYF
CDR3nt: TGTGCCAGCAGCCTACAGGGCCCCATCTCTGGAAACACCATATATTTT

v_gene: TRBV28
abundance: -
d_gene: -
j_gene: TRBJ1-5
CDR3aa: CASRRDWNQPQHF
CDR3nt: TGTGCCAGCAGACGAGACTGGAATCAGCCCCAGCATTTT

v_gene: TRBV27
abundance: -
d_gene: -
j_gene: TRBJ2-5
CDR3aa: CASSQTGRETQYF
CDR3nt: TGTGCCAGCAGTCAAACAGGGCGGGAGACCCAGTACTTC

v_gene: TRBV6-5
abundance: once
d_gene: -
j_gene: TRBJ2-2
CDR3aa: CASSYGGDGELFF
CDR3nt: TGTGCCAGCAGTTACGGAGGGGACGGGGAGCTGTTTTTT

v_gene: TRBV29-1
abundance: -
d_gene: -
j_gene: TRBJ1-2
CDR3aa: CSVEGRIRAYGYTF
CDR3nt: TGCAGCGTTGAAGGGAGGATTCGGGCCTATGGCTACACCTTC

v_gene: TRBV2
abundance: -
d_gene: TRBD1
j_gene: TRBJ1-2
CDR3aa: CASRMTGGRDYGYTF
CDR3nt: TGTGCCAGCAGAATGACAGGGGGCAGGGACTATGGCTACACCTTC

v_gene: TRBV19
abundance: -
d_gene: -
j_gene: TRBJ1-2
CDR3aa: CASLFRGEGYGYTF
CDR3nt: TGTGCCAGTTTGTTCAGGGGAGAGGGCTATGGCTACACCTTC

v_gene: TRBV24-1
abundance: -
d_gene: TRBD2
j_gene: TRBJ2-3
CDR3aa: CATSDPRPGGTDTQYF
CDR3nt: TGTGCCACCAGTGACCCCCGCCCGGGAGGAACAGATACGCAGTATTTT

v_gene: TRBV27
abundance: -
d_gene: -
j_gene: TRBJ1-1
CDR3aa: CASSSRTGNTEAFF
CDR3nt: TGTGCCAGCAGTTCACGAACAGGGAACACTGAAGCTTTCTTT

v_gene: TRBV6-2/TRBV6-3
abundance: -
d_gene: -
j_gene: TRBJ2-7
CDR3aa: CASSYSQVVQYF
CDR3nt: TGTGCCAGCAGTTACTCCCAGGTGGTGCAGTACTTC

v_gene: TRBV12-3/TRBV12-4
abundance: -
d_gene: -
j_gene: TRBJ1-2
CDR3aa: CASSLEPPGYTF
CDR3nt: TGTGCCAGCAGCCTAGAGCCGCCTGGCTACACCTTC

v_gene: TRBV10-3
abundance: few
d_gene: -
j_gene: TRBJ2-7
CDR3aa: CAISAGPGYEQYF
CDR3nt: TGTGCCATCAGTGCAGGTCCAGGCTACGAGCAGTACTTC

v_gene: TRBV28
abundance: -
d_gene: TRBD2
j_gene: TRBJ2-7
CDR3aa: CASVGRAYEQYF
CDR3nt: TGTGCCAGCGTAGGGAGGGCCTACGAGCAGTACTTC

v_gene: TRBV5-6
abundance: -
d_gene: -
j_gene: TRBJ2-4
CDR3aa: CASSLLWSDIQYF
CDR3nt: TGTGCCAGCAGCTTGTTATGGAGTGACATTCAGTACTTC

v_gene: TRBV29-1
abundance: -
d_gene: -
j_gene: TRBJ1-3
CDR3aa: CSVGNRAANTIYF
CDR3nt: TGCAGCGTGGGAAACAGGGCGGCAAACACCATATATTTT

v_gene: TRBV10-3
abundance: -
d_gene: TRBD1
j_gene: TRBJ1-2
CDR3aa: CAISESGQGDGYTF
CDR3nt: TGTGCCATCAGTGAGTCGGGGCAGGGGGATGGCTACACCTTC

v_gene: TRBV15
abundance: -
d_gene: -
j_gene: TRBJ2-5
CDR3aa: CATSSHPGETQYF
CDR3nt: TGTGCCACCAGCAGTCATCCCGGGGAGACCCAGTACTTC

v_gene: TRBV10-3
abundance: -
d_gene: TRBD1
j_gene: TRBJ1-5
CDR3aa: CAISEAQGAEGQPQHF
CDR3nt: TGTGCCATCAGTGAGGCACAGGGGGCTGAGGGGCAGCCCCAGCATTTT

v_gene: TRBV3-1/TRBV3-2
abundance: -
d_gene: TRBD1
j_gene: TRBJ1-1
CDR3aa: CASSQKGRQGAFF
CDR3nt: TGTGCCAGCAGCCAAAAAGGGAGACAGGGGGCTTTCTTT

v_gene: TRBV2
abundance: -
d_gene: -
j_gene: TRBJ1-1
CDR3aa: CASSELGQANTEAFF
CDR3nt: TGTGCCAGCAGCGAACTGGGACAAGCGAACACTGAAGCTTTCTTT

v_gene: TRBV13
abundance: once
d_gene: -
j_gene: TRBJ2-5
CDR3aa: CASSLGLETQYF
CDR3nt: TGTGCCAGCAGCTTAGGCCTCGAGACCCAGTACTTC